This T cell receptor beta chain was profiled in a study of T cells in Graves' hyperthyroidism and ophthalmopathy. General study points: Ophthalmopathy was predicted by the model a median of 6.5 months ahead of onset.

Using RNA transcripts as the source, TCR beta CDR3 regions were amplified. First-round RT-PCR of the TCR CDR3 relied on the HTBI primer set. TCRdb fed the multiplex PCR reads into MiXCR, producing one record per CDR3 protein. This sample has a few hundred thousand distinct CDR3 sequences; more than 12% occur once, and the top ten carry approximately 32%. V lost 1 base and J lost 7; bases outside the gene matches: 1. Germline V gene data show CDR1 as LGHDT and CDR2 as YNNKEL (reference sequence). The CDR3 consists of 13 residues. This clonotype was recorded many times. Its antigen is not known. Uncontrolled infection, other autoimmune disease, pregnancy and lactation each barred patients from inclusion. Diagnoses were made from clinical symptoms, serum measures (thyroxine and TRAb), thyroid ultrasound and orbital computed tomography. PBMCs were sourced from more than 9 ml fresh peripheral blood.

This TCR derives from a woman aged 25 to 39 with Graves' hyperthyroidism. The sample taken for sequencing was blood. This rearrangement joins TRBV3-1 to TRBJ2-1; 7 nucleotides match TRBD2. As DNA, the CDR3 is TGTGCCAGCAGCCAAGGGGGGGGAAATGAGCAGTTCTTC. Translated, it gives CASSQGGGNEQFF.